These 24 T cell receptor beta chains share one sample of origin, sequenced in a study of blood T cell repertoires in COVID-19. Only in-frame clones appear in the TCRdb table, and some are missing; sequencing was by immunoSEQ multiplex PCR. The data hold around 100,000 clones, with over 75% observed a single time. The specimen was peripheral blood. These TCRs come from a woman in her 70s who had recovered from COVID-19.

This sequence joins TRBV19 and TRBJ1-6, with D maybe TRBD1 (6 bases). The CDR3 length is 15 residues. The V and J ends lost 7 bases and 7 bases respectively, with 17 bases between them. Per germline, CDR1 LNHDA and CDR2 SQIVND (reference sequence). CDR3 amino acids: CASTLQGSGNSPLHF. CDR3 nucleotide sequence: TGTGCCAGTACCCTACAGGGCTCGGGGAATTCACCCCTCCACTTT.

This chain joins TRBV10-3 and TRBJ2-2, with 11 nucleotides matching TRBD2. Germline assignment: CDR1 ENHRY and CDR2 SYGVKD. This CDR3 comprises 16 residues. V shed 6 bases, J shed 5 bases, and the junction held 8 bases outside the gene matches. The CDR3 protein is CAISPRVAGGTGELFF. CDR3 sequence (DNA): TGTGCCATCAGCCCCCGGGTAGCGGGAGGGACCGGGGAGCTGTTTTTT.

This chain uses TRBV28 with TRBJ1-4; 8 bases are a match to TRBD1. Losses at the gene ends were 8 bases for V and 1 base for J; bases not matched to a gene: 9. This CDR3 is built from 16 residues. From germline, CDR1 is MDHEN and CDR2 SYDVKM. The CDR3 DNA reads TGTGCCAGCGGTACCAGGGGGCGCGGAACTAATGAAAAACTGTTTTTT. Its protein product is CASGTRGRGTNEKLFF.

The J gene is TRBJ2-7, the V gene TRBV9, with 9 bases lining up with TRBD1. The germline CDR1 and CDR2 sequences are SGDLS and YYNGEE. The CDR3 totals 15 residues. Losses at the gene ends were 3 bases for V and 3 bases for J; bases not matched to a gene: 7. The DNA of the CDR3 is TGTGCCAGCAGCGCTACCGGGACAGGGTTCTACGAGCAGTACTTC. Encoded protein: CASSATGTGFYEQYF.

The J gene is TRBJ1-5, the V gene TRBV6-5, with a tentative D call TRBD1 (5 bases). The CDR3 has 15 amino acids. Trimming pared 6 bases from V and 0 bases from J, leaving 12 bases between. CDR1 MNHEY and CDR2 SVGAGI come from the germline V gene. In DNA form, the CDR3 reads TGTGCCAGCAGGGCCGACAGACTTAGCAATCAGCCCCAGCATTTT. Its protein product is CASRADRLSNQPQHF.

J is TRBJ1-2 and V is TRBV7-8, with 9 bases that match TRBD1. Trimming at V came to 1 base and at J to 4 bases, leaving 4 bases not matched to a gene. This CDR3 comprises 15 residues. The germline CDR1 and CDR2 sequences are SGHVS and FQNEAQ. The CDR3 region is CASSLGGQGTYGYTF. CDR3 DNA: TGTGCCAGCAGCTTAGGGGGACAGGGAACCTATGGCTACACCTTC.

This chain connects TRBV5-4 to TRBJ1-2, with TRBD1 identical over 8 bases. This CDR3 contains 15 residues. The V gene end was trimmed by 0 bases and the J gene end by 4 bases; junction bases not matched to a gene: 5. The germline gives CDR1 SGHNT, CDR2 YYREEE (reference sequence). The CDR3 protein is CASSLATGEGYGYTF. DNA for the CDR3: TGTGCCAGCAGCTTGGCGACAGGGGAGGGCTATGGCTACACCTTC. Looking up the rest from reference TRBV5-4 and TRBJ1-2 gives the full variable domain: ETGVTQSPTHLIKTRGQQVTLRCSSQSGHNTVSWYQQALGQGPQFIFQYYREEENGRGNFPPRFSGLQFPNYSSELNVNALELDDSALYLCASSLATGEGYGYTFGSGTRLTVV.

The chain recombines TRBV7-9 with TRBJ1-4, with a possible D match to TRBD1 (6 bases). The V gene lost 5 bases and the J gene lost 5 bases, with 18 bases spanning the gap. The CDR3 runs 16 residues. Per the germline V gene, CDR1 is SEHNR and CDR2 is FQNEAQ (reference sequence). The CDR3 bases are TGTGCCAGCAGCCGAAGGACAGCCCCTGGGAATGAAAAACTGTTTTTT. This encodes CASSRRTAPGNEKLFF.

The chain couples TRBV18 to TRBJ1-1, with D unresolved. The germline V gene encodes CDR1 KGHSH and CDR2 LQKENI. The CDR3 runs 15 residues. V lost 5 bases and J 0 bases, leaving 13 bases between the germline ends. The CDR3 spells CASSAIEAVNTEAFF. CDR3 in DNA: TGTGCCAGCTCAGCCATCGAGGCGGTGAACACTGAAGCTTTCTTT.

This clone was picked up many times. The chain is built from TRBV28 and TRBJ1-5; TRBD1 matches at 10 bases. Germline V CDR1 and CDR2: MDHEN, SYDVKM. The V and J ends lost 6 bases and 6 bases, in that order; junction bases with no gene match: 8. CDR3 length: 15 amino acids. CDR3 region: CASSLGTGVVQPQHF. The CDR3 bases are TGTGCCAGCAGCCTAGGGACAGGGGTTGTTCAGCCCCAGCATTTT.

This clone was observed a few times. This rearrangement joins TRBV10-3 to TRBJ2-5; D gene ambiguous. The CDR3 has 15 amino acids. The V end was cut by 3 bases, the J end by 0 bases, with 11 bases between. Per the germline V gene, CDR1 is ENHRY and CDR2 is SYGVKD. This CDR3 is CAISDPARYQETQYF. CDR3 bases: TGTGCCATCAGTGACCCCGCTAGGTACCAAGAGACCCAGTACTTC.

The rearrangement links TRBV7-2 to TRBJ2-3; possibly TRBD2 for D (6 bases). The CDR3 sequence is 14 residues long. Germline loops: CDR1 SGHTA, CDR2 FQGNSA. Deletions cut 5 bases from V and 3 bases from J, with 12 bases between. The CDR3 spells CASSEGRGTDTQYF. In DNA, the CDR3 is TGTGCCAGCAGCGAAGGACGGGGGACAGATACGCAGTATTTT. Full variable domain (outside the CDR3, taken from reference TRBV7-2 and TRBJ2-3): GAGVSQSPSNKVTEKGKDVELRCDPISGHTALYWYRQSLGQGLEFLIYFQGNSAPDKSGLPSDRFSAERTGGSVSTLTIQRTQQEDSAVYLCASSEGRGTDTQYFGPGTRLTVL.

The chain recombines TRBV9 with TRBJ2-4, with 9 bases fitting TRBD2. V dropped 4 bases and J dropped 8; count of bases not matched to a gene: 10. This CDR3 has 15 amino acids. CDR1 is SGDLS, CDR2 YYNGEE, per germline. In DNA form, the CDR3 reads TGTGCCAGCAGCCCCGGAGCGGGGGGCTTTGACATTCAGTACTTC. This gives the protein CASSPGAGGFDIQYF.

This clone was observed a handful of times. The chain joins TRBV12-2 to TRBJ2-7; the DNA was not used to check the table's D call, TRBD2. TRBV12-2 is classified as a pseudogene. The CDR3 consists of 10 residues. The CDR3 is CASRPKEQYF. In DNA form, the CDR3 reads TGTGCAAGTCGACCTAAGGAGCAGTACTTC.

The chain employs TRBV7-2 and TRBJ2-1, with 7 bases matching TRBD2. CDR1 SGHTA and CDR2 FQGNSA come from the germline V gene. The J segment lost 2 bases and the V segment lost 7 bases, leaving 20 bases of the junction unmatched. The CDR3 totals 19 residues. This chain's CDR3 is CASIPWGGQTNGAYNEQFF. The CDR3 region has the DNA TGTGCCAGCATCCCTTGGGGGGGTCAAACCAATGGGGCCTACAATGAGCAGTTCTTC.

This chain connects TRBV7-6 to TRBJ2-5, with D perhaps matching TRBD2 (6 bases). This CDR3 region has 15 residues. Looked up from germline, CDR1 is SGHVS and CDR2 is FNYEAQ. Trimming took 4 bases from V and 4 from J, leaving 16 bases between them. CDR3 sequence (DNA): TGTGCCAGCAGCTCGCGTCCGGAGGGAGGAGAGACCCAGTACTTC. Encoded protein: CASSSRPEGGETQYF.

CDR3 coding DNA: TGTGCCAGCAGCTCAAGACAGAGTGAAGCTTTCTTT. Its translation: CASSSRQSEAFF. V gene TRBV21-1 combines with J gene TRBJ1-1; TRBD1 reflects the table's D call only, with no check against the DNA. TRBV21-1 is a documented pseudogene. The CDR3 sequence is 12 residues long.

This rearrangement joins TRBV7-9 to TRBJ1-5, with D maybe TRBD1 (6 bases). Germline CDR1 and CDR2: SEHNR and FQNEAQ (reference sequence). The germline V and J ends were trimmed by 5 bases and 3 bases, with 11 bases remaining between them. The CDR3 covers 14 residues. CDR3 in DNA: TGTGCCAGCAGCCAAGGACAGCTCAATCAGCCCCAGCATTTT. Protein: CASSQGQLNQPQHF.

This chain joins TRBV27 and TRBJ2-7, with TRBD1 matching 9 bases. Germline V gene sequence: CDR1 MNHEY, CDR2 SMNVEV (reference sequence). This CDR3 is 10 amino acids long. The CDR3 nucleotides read TGTGCCAGCAGTATCTCAGGACAGGGGGTC. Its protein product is CASSISGQGV.

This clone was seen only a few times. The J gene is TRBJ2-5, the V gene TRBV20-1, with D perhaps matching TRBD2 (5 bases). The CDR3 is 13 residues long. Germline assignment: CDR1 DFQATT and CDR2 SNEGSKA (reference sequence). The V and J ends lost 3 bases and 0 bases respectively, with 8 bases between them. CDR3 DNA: TGCAGTGCTAGTATCGGGAACCAAGAGACCCAGTACTTC. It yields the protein CSASIGNQETQYF.

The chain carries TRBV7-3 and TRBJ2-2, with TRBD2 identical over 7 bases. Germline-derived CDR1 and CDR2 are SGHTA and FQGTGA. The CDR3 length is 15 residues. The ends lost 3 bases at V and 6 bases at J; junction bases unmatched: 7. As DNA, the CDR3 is TGTGCCAGCAGCTTCCAGCGGGACGGGGCCGGGGAGCTGTTTTTT. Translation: CASSFQRDGAGELFF.

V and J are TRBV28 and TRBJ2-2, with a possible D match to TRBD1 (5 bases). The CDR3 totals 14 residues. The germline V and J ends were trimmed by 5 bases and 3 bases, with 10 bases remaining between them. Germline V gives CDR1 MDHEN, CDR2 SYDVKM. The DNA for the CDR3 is TGTGCCAGCAGTCTCCAGGGTTACACCGGGGAGCTGTTTTTT. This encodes CASSLQGYTGELFF.

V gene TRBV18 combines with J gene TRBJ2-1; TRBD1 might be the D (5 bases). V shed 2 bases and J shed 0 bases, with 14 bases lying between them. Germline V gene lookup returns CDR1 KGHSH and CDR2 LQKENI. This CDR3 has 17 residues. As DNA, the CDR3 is TGTGCCAGCTCACCAAGGCAGGGAACGGGCTCCTACAATGAGCAGTTCTTC. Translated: CASSPRQGTGSYNEQFF.

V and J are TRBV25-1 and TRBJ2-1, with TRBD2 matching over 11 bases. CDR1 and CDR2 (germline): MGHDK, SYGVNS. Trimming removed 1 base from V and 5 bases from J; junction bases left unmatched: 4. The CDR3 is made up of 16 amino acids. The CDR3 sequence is CASSESASGRHNEQFF. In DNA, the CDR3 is TGTGCCAGCAGTGAATCGGCTAGCGGGAGGCACAATGAGCAGTTCTTC.